One sample yielded the 16 T cell receptor beta chains listed below, sequenced in a study of shared clonotypes between healthy human individuals. Sequencing was performed with immunoSEQ multiplex PCR; in TCRdb, only in-frame clones are kept and a portion is missing. This table holds over a million clones, under 99% found once. Specimen: naive CD4+ T cells sorted from blood. Regarding subset: CD45RA+ positively selected. These TCRs come from a man younger than 40 in good health.

The rearrangement links TRBV11-2 to TRBJ2-1; D is unresolved. There are 16 residues in the CDR3. The V gene's germline CDR1 is SGHAT and CDR2 FQNNGV. The V gene lost 2 bases and the J gene lost 1 base, with 12 bases spanning the gap. CDR3 protein: CASSLREWESYNEQFF. CDR3 sequence (DNA): TGTGCCAGCAGCTTAAGGGAATGGGAATCCTACAATGAGCAGTTCTTC.

The chain links TRBV29-1 to TRBJ1-5; D is possibly TRBD1 (5 bases). The CDR3 has 13 residues. Trimming removed 7 bases from V and 4 bases from J, with 14 bases in between. Germline V gene lookup returns CDR1 SQVTM and CDR2 ANQGSEA. Here the CDR3 reads CSAAGDSNQPQHF. CDR3 in DNA: TGCAGCGCTGCCGGGGACTCTAATCAGCCCCAGCATTTT.

Remarks on this clone: This CDR3 is also generated by other DNA sequences in the sample. The chain joins TRBV6-1 to TRBJ1-5; no clear D gene. The CDR3 length is 11 residues. The V and J ends lost 6 bases and 4 bases respectively, with 4 bases between them. Germline CDR1 and CDR2: MNHNS and SASEGT. The CDR3 sequence: CASRENQPQHF. Here the CDR3 DNA reads TGTGCCAGCAGAGAGAATCAGCCCCAGCATTTT.

J is TRBJ2-7 and V is TRBV29-1; 14 bases align to TRBD2. Looked up from germline, CDR1 is SQVTM and CDR2 is ANQGSEA. J gave up 6 bases and V 7 bases, and 5 bases lay outside the gene matches. There are 13 residues in the CDR3. Here the CDR3 reads CSAGTSGSGEQYF. The CDR3 DNA sequence: TGCAGCGCTGGGACTAGCGGGAGCGGCGAGCAGTACTTC.

The genes are TRBV7-9 and TRBJ2-1; D is possibly TRBD1 or TRBD2 (5 bases each). CDR1 and CDR2 from the germline V gene are SEHNR and FQNEAQ (reference sequence). CDR3 length: 14 residues. Trimming removed 8 bases from V and 0 bases from J, with 11 bases in between. The CDR3 protein is CASGGRSSYNEQFF. The CDR3 DNA follows: TGTGCCAGCGGGGGTCGGAGCTCCTACAATGAGCAGTTCTTC.

The chain combines TRBV28 with TRBJ2-7; 11 nucleotides match TRBD2. V dropped 8 bases and J dropped 1; count of bases not matched to a gene: 16. Germline lookup yields CDR1 MDHEN and CDR2 SYDVKM. The CDR3 has 18 residues. This CDR3 reads CASCLPPKLAGVSYEQYF. DNA of the CDR3: TGTGCCAGCTGCCTCCCCCCCAAACTAGCGGGAGTGTCCTACGAGCAGTACTTC.

Worth noting for this clone: Additional DNA sequences in this sample encode the identical CDR3. The rearrangement joins TRBV5-1 to TRBJ2-2; no firm D call. CDR1 and CDR2 (germline): SGHRS, YFSETQ. The CDR3 is 14 residues long. V was shortened by 0 bases and J by 3 bases, with 6 bases between the two germline ends. CDR3 DNA: TGCGCCAGCAGCTTGGCCCGAGACACCGGGGAGCTGTTTTTT. It is translated as CASSLARDTGELFF. The variable domain in full, completed from reference TRBV5-1 and TRBJ2-2, reads KAGVTQTPRYLIKTRGQQVTLSCSPISGHRSVSWYQQTPGQGLQFLFEYFSETQRNKGNFPGRFSGRQFSNSRSEMNVSTLELGDSALYLCASSLARDTGELFFGEGSRLTVL.

A remark on this clone: The same CDR3 also results from other DNA sequences found in this sample. The chain has TRBV11-3 and TRBJ2-1; D is possibly TRBD1 or TRBD2 (6 bases each). Trimming shortened V by 3 bases and J by 0 bases, and 9 bases separated the two germline ends. The CDR3 sequence is 15 residues long. The V gene's germline CDR1 is SGHNT and CDR2 YENEEA. This chain's CDR3 is CASSLGGPSYNEQFF. The CDR3 DNA is TGTGCCAGCAGCTTGGGGGGCCCCTCCTACAATGAGCAGTTCTTC.

V and J are TRBV7-2 and TRBJ2-2; no definite D call. The CDR3 spans 13 residues. Germline CDR1 and CDR2: SGHTA and FQGNSA. V was trimmed by 2 bases and J by 2 bases, leaving 3 bases between them. In DNA form, the CDR3 reads TGTGCCAGCAGCTTATTCAACACCGGGGAGCTGTTTTTT. It specifies CASSLFNTGELFF. Drawing the rest from reference TRBV7-2 and TRBJ2-2, the complete variable domain is GAGVSQSPSNKVTEKGKDVELRCDPISGHTALYWYRQSLGQGLEFLIYFQGNSAPDKSGLPSDRFSAERTGGSVSTLTIQRTQQEDSAVYLCASSLFNTGELFFGEGSRLTVL.

This chain connects TRBV5-4 to TRBJ2-5, with 7 bases aligning to TRBD1. After removal of 4 bases from V and 2 bases from J, the junction contained 8 bases not matched to a gene. Germline-derived CDR1 and CDR2 are SGHNT and YYREEE (reference sequence). The CDR3 extends over 15 amino acids. CDR3 nucleotide sequence: TGTGCCAGCAGCCGCCCGACAGGGAATCAAGAGACCCAGTACTTC. Translating gives CASSRPTGNQETQYF.

V and J are TRBV18 and TRBJ2-2; 11 positions agree with TRBD2. Trimming took 4 bases from V and 3 from J; bases not matched to a gene: 7. Germline-derived CDR1 and CDR2 are KGHSH and LQKENI. The length of the CDR3 is 17 residues. The CDR3: CASSLNPGLADTGELFF. CDR3 coding DNA: TGTGCCAGCTCACTGAACCCGGGACTAGCGGACACCGGGGAGCTGTTTTTT.

Regarding this clone: Additional DNA sequences in this sample encode the identical CDR3. V gene TRBV19 combines with J gene TRBJ2-7; D remains unclear. The CDR3 extends over 14 amino acids. Germline loops: CDR1 LNHDA, CDR2 SQIVND (reference sequence). Between the trimmed V and J ends, which lost 4 bases and 0 bases, there was a span of 10 bases. The CDR3 region is CASSTHGSSYEQYF. The CDR3 DNA follows: TGTGCCAGTAGTACTCACGGGTCCTCCTACGAGCAGTACTTC.

The V and J genes are TRBV18 and TRBJ2-3, with TRBD2 matching over 7 bases. In germline, CDR1 is KGHSH, CDR2 LQKENI. J lost 0 bases, V lost 3 bases, and 15 bases had no gene match. The CDR3 has 19 amino acids. For the CDR3, the DNA is TGTGCCAGCTCACCGAGGGGCTTTGATCGCGGGAGTAGCACAGATACGCAGTATTTT. As protein: CASSPRGFDRGSSTDTQYF.

The CDR3 sequence is CASSLRLSSGTRVEKLFF. Written as DNA, the CDR3 is TGTGCCAGCAGTTTACGGCTCTCCTCCGGGACCCGGGTTGAAAAACTGTTTTTT. This rearrangement joins TRBV28 to TRBJ1-4; D possibly corresponds to TRBD1 (5 bases). The CDR3 sequence is 18 residues long. From germline, CDR1 is MDHEN and CDR2 SYDVKM. V lost 2 bases and J lost 7, with 23 bases in between.

As to this clone: Other DNA sequences in the same sample also yield this CDR3. The rearrangement links TRBV5-4 to TRBJ1-3, with D unresolved. Per the germline V gene, CDR1 is SGHNT and CDR2 is YYREEE (reference sequence). Trimming stripped 0 bases from V and 0 bases from J, with 7 bases between. The CDR3 contains 15 residues. This CDR3 reads CASSLDSLSGNTIYF. The CDR3 region has the DNA TGTGCCAGCAGCTTGGACAGCCTCTCTGGAAACACCATATATTTT.

The chain links TRBV19 to TRBJ2-1, with 12 bases aligning to TRBD2. V shed 8 bases, J shed 5 bases, and the junction held 4 bases outside the gene matches. Germline assignment: CDR1 LNHDA and CDR2 SQIVND (reference sequence). The CDR3 totals 14 residues. The CDR3 coding sequence is TGTGCCAGTGGACTAGCGGGGCCTCACAATGAGCAGTTCTTC. Protein sequence: CASGLAGPHNEQFF. The full variable domain, with the rest looked up from reference TRBV19 and TRBJ2-1, is DGGITQSPKYLFRKEGQNVTLSCEQNLNHDAMYWYRQDPGQGLRLIYYSQIVNDFQKGDIAEGYSVSREKKESFPLTVTSAQKNPTAFYLCASGLAGPHNEQFFGPGTRLTVL.